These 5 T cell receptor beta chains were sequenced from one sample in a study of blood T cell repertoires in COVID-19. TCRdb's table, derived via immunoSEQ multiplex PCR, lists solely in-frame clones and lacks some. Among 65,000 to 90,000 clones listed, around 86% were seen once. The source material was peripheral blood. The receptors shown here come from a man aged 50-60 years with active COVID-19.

The CDR3 DNA reads TGTGCCATCAGTGAGTACGTGGGAGGCTATGGCTACACCTTC. Translation gives CAISEYVGGYGYTF. V and J are TRBV10-3 and TRBJ1-2, with D uncertain. The ends were cut back, 1 base at V and 4 bases at J, with 10 bases in the middle. The CDR3 runs 14 residues. Germline CDR1 is ENHRY and CDR2 is SYGVKD.

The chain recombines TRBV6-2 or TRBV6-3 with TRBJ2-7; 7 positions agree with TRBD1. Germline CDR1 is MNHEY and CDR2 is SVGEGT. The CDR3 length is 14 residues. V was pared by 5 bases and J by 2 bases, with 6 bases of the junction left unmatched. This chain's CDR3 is CASSAYRGTYEQYF. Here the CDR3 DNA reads TGTGCCAGCAGTGCATACAGGGGTACCTACGAGCAGTACTTC.

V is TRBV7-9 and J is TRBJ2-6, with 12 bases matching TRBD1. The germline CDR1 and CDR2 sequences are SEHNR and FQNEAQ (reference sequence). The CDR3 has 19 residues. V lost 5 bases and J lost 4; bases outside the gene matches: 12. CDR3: CASSANSGQGASGANVLTF. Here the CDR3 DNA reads TGTGCCAGCAGCGCCAATTCGGGACAGGGGGCGTCGGGGGCCAACGTCCTGACTTTC.

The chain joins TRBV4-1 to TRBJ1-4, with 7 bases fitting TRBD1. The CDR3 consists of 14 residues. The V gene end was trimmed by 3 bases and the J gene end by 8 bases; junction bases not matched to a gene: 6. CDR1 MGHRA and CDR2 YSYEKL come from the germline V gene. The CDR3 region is CASSQAGGGEKLFF. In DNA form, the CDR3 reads TGCGCCAGCAGCCAGGCAGGGGGTGGCGAAAAACTGTTTTTT.

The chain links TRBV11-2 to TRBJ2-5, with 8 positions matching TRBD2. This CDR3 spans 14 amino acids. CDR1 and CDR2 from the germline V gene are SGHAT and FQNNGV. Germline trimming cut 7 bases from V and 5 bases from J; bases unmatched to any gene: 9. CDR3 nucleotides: TGTGCCAGCAAGGGTAGCGGGATGAAGGAGACCCAGTACTTC. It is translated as CASKGSGMKETQYF.